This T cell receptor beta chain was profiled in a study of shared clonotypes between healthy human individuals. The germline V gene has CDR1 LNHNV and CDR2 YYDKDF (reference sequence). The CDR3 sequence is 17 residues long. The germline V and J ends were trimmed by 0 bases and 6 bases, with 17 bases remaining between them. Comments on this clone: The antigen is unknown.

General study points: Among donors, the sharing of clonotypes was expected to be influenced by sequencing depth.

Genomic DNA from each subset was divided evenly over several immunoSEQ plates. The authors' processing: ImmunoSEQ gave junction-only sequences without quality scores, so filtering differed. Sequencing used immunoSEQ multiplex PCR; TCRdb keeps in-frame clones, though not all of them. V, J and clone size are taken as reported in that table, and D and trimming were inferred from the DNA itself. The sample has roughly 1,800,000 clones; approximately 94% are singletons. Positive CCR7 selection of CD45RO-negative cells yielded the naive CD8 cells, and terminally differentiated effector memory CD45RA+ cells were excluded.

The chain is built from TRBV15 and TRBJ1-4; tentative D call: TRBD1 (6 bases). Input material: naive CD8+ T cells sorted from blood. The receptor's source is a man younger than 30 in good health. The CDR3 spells CATSREDGGGWDEKLFF. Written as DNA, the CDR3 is TGTGCCACCAGCAGAGAGGACGGGGGGGGCTGGGATGAAAAACTGTTTTTT.